The present T cell receptor beta chain was sequenced within a study of T cell responses to AZD1222 COVID-19 vaccine. General study findings and limits: Baseline serology detected seropositivity in only six or seven AZD1222 recipients.

Sequenced by immunoSEQ multiplex PCR; TCRdb stores in-frame clones only, minus some. The sample holds about 110,000 clones, roughly 92% seen once. From germline, CDR1 is SGHTA and CDR2 FQGTGA. This CDR3 contains 15 residues. Trimming pared 5 bases from V and 6 bases from J, leaving 20 bases between. As regards this clone: Its specificity is not known.

The gene calls are TRBV7-3 and TRBJ2-7; possibly TRBD1 or TRBD2 for D (6 bases each). The specimen was peripheral blood, collected 28 days after the second AZD1222 dose. This clonotype was obtained from an adult who received the AZD1222 COVID-19 vaccine. In DNA form, the CDR3 reads TGTGCCAGCAGCCTAGGAGGGGGAAGGATTTTCGAGCAGTACTTC. Translating gives CASSLGGGRIFEQYF. Together with reference TRBV7-3 and TRBJ2-7, the CDR3 gives the full variable domain: GAGVSQTPSNKVTEKGKYVELRCDPISGHTALYWYRQSLGQGPEFLIYFQGTGAADDSGLPNDRFFAVRPEGSVSTLKIQRTERGDSAVYLCASSLGGGRIFEQYFGPGTRLTVT.